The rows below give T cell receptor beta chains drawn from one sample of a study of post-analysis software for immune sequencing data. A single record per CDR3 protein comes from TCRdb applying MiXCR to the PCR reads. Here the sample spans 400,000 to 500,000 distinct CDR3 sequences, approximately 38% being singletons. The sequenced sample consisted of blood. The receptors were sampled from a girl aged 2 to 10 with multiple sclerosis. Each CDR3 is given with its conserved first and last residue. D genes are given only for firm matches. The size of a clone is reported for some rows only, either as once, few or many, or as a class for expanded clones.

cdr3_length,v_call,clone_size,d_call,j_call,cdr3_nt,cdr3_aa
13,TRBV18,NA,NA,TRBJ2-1,TGTGCCAGCTCACCACCGTACCGTAATGAGCAGTTCTTC,CASSPPYRNEQFF
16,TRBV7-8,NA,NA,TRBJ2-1,TGTGCCAGCAGCCCTTATGTGGGGGGGGCCGTAAATGAGCAGTTCTTC,CASSPYVGGAVNEQFF
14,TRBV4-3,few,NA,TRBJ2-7,TGCGCCAGCAGCCAAGATCGTGGAGGGTACGAGCAGTACTTC,CASSQDRGGYEQYF
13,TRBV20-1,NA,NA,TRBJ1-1,TGCAGTGCTAGAGATGGCTGGGGCGCTGAAGCTTTCTTT,CSARDGWGAEAFF
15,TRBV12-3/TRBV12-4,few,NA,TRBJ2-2,TGTGCCAGCAGTTTATCCGCAGGTCGGCACGGGGAGCTGTTTTTT,CASSLSAGRHGELFF
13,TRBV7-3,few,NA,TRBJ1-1,TGTGCCAGCAGCTTATTTGGCGGCACTGAAGCTTTCTTT,CASSLFGGTEAFF
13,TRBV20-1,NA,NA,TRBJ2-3,TGCAGTGCTAGTCGATCTAGTCCTGATACGCAGTATTTT,CSASRSSPDTQYF
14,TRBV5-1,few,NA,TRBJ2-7,TGCGCCAGCAGCTTGGTACAGGGTGAGGGCGAGCAGTACTTC,CASSLVQGEGEQYF
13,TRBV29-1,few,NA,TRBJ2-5,TGCAGCGTTGCGCAGAGAGTCCAAGAGACCCAGTACTTC,CSVAQRVQETQYF
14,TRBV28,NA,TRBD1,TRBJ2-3,TGTGCCAGCAGCCGGGACAGGCTCCCAGATACGCAGTATTTT,CASSRDRLPDTQYF
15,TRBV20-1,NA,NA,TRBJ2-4,TGCAGTGCTAGGGATAGCGGTCTAGCCAAAAACATTCAGTACTTC,CSARDSGLAKNIQYF
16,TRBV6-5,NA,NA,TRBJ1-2,TGTGCCAGCAGTCCAACGTCCTTTACAGGGAACTATGGCTACACCTTC,CASSPTSFTGNYGYTF
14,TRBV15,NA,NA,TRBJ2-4,TGTGCCACCAGCAGAGATGCAACCCTAAACATTCAGTACTTC,CATSRDATLNIQYF